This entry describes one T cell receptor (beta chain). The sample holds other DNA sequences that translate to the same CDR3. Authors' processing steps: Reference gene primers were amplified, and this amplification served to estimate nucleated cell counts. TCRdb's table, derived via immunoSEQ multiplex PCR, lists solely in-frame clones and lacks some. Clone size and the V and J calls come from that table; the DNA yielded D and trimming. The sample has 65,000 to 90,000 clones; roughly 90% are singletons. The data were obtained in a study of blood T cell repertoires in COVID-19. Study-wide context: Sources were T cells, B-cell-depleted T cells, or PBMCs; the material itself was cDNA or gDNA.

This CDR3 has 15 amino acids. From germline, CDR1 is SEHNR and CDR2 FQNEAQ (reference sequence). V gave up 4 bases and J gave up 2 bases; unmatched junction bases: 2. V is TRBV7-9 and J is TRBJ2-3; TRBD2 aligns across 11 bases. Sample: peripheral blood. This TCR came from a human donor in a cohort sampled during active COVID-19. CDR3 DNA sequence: TGTGCCAGCAGCTCGACTAGCGGGGCCACAGATACGCAGTATTTT. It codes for CASSSTSGATDTQYF.